These T cell receptor beta chains were read from a single sample in a study of cytomegalovirus exposure and HLA in healthy donors. Here immunoSEQ multiplex PCR was the method, and the copy in TCRdb shows in-frame clones only, minus some. The sample carries about 110,000 clones, roughly 80% recorded once. The material sequenced was PBMCs. The origin of the receptors is a woman under 40 in good health and CMV-seronegative. Both conserved end residues are part of each CDR3. The D gene is left open where the match is weak. Clone size appears in some rows only: once, few, many, or a class for an expanded clone.

18	few	TRBV11-2	TRBD2	TRBJ2-7	TGTGCCAGCAGCGGTCCAGGGACTAGCGGGAGAAGGGGCTACGAGCAGTACTTC	CASSGPGTSGRRGYEQYF
15	-	TRBV29-1	-	TRBJ1-4	TGCAGCGTTGAAAGAAGAGGAGCAACTAATGAAAAACTGTTTTTT	CSVERRGATNEKLFF
14	-	TRBV5-1	TRBD1	TRBJ1-1	TGCGCCAGCACCGAGACAGGGCAGCACACTGAAGCTTTCTTT	CASTETGQHTEAFF
16	-	TRBV10-3	-	TRBJ2-2	TGTGCCATCAGTGAGTCTTTGGCAGGAATCACCGGGGAGCTGTTTTTT	CAISESLAGITGELFF
16	few	TRBV7-8	TRBD2	TRBJ2-1	TGTGCCAGCAGCCGCTTGAGGCTAGCGGGGTACAATGAGCAGTTCTTC	CASSRLRLAGYNEQFF
14	-	TRBV30	-	TRBJ1-5	TGTGCCTGGAGTGTAGGAGAGGGCTATCAGCCCCAGCATTTT	CAWSVGEGYQPQHF
13	-	TRBV29-1	-	TRBJ2-1	TGCAGCGGTAGAGCGGTTACCTACAATGAGCAGTTCTTC	CSGRAVTYNEQFF
19	few	TRBV13	TRBD2	TRBJ2-7	TGTGCCAGCAGCCGGACCGGGGACAGAATAGCGGGAGGTCACCCCGAGCAGTACTTC	CASSRTGDRIAGGHPEQYF
16	-	TRBV28	-	TRBJ1-2	TGTGCCAGCAGACCGAACTCCAGGACAGTTAACTATGGCTACACCTTC	CASRPNSRTVNYGYTF
14	once	TRBV5-6	TRBD1	TRBJ2-7	TGTGCCAGCAGCTTGGGGGACAGAGCCTACGAGCAGTACTTC	CASSLGDRAYEQYF
15	once	TRBV19	TRBD1	TRBJ2-7	TGTGCCAGTAGTGCCCGGGACAGAGGGACCTACGAGCAGTACTTC	CASSARDRGTYEQYF
18	-	TRBV5-1	TRBD2	TRBJ2-3	TGCGCCAGCAGCTCCGGACTAGCGGGAGGGCCCTCCACAGATACGCAGTATTTT	CASSSGLAGGPSTDTQYF
14	-	TRBV15	TRBD1	TRBJ2-1	TGTGCCACCAGCGCGCGGACAGGCTACAATGAGCAGTTCTTC	CATSARTGYNEQFF
14	-	TRBV10-2	-	TRBJ2-7	TGCGCCAGCAGCCCGTCGGGTGCCTACTACGAGCAGTACTTC	CASSPSGAYYEQYF
15	-	TRBV19	-	TRBJ2-7	TGTGCCAGTAGTATAGATCCGGCCAGGCGCTACGAGCAGTACTTC	CASSIDPARRYEQYF
12	-	TRBV9	-	TRBJ1-6	TGTGCCAGCAGCGCAGCAGGGTCACCCCTCCACTTT	CASSAAGSPLHF
15	-	TRBV6-1	-	TRBJ2-4	TGTGCCAGCAGTGAACAGGGATTAGCCAAAAACATTCAGTACTTC	CASSEQGLAKNIQYF
17	-	TRBV5-4	TRBD2	TRBJ2-5	TGTGCCAGCAGCCTGGCCGTACTAGCGGGGGTGTTAGAGACCCAGTACTTC	CASSLAVLAGVLETQYF
14	-	TRBV19	-	TRBJ1-5	TGTGCCAGTATTGGAGGGAGTCCTTATCAGCCCCAGCATTTT	CASIGGSPYQPQHF
13	-	TRBV5-6	TRBD2	TRBJ2-7	TGTGCCAGCAGCCCGGGGGGGTTCTACGAGCAGTACTTC	CASSPGGFYEQYF
13	once	TRBV5-6	-	TRBJ1-5	TGTGCCAGCAGCCCCTCAGGGAATCAGCCCCAGCATTTT	CASSPSGNQPQHF
11	few	TRBV29-1	TRBD1	TRBJ1-2	TGCAGCGCAGGGGGCACCTATGGCTACACCTTC	CSAGGTYGYTF
21	-	TRBV4-1	TRBD1	TRBJ2-7	TGCGCCAGCAGCCAAGGTGCAGTGGCGGGACAGGCGGCTCTGCGCTCCTACGAGCAGTACTTC	CASSQGAVAGQAALRSYEQYF
14	-	TRBV15	-	TRBJ2-5	TGTGCCACCAGCAGAGATCGACTGCAAGAGACCCAGTACTTC	CATSRDRLQETQYF
16	-	TRBV29-1	TRBD1	TRBJ2-5	TGCAGCGTTGACCCCTTAGACAGGGCTCTTCGTCTGGGTGGGTACTTC	CSVDPLDRALRLGGYF
15	-	TRBV4-3	TRBD1	TRBJ1-4	TGCGCCAGCAGCCAAGACGGGACAGCATTTGAAAAACTGTTTTTT	CASSQDGTAFEKLFF
13	-	TRBV29-1	TRBD1	TRBJ2-7	TGCAGCGTCCTTAGGACAGGCTCCTACGAGCAGTACTTC	CSVLRTGSYEQYF
13	-	TRBV10-3	TRBD2	TRBJ2-7	TGTGCCATCAGTGCGGGGACTAACTACGAGCAGTACTTC	CAISAGTNYEQYF
19	-	TRBV11-2	TRBD2	TRBJ2-5	TGTGCCAGCAGCTCCCTCACCACTCGGACTAGCGGGGCCCAAGAGACCCAGTACTTC	CASSSLTTRTSGAQETQYF
13	-	TRBV7-2	-	TRBJ2-7	TGTGCCAGCACTCCGGGACACCCCTACGAGCAGTACTTC	CASTPGHPYEQYF
15	once	TRBV19	TRBD1	TRBJ1-1	TGTGCCAGTAGTACCCTGGACAGGAGTAACACTGAAGCTTTCTTT	CASSTLDRSNTEAFF
14	-	TRBV2	TRBD1	TRBJ2-7	TGTGCCAGCAACGTAGGGACAGGGACCTACGAGCAGTACTTC	CASNVGTGTYEQYF
12	once	TRBV2	-	TRBJ2-1	TGTGCCAGCACGTTCGGGCAGGGATATGCGTTCTTC	CASTFGQGYAFF
14	-	TRBV5-6	-	TRBJ2-7	TGTGCCAGCCAAACAACGCGGTCCTCCTACGAGCAGTACTTC	CASQTTRSSYEQYF
14	-	TRBV10-3	TRBD1	TRBJ1-3	TGTGCCATCAGCGGGACAGGGCAAGGAAACACCATATATTTT	CAISGTGQGNTIYF
10	once	TRBV20-1	-	TRBJ2-7	TGCAGTGCTATGGACTACGAGCAGTACTTC	CSAMDYEQYF
17	few	TRBV30	TRBD2	TRBJ2-2	TGTGCCTGGAGTGCGACTAGCGGGAGGGCGAACACCGGGGAGCTGTTTTTT	CAWSATSGRANTGELFF
15	-	TRBV2	-	TRBJ1-1	TGTGCCAGCAGAATATTAAAACCAGGAACGCCCGAAGCTTTCTTT	CASRILKPGTPEAFF
15	-	TRBV10-3	-	TRBJ1-1	TGTGCCATCAGTGAGGTTGCGGGGTGGGACACTGAAGCTTTCTTT	CAISEVAGWDTEAFF
16	-	TRBV28	-	TRBJ2-3	TGTGCCAGCAGTACCGCACAGGGGACTAGCACAGATACGCAGTATTTT	CASSTAQGTSTDTQYF